This TCR beta chain appears in the sequencing data of a study of T cells after yellow fever vaccination. V was clipped by 8 bases and J by 7 bases; unmatched bases: 8. This CDR3 is built from 13 residues. Study conclusions and caveats: Though it reached lower strength, the secondary response hit its peak faster, day 5 versus 15. Abundant bulk-derived clonotypes could contaminate FACS-sorted repertoires. Only a small proportion of the clonotypes turned up in both the CD4 and the CD8 compartments, likely arising from convergent recombination.

5'RACE template switching added a universal primer site and UMIs to TCR cDNA. MiXCR, run by TCRdb on the 5' RACE reads, gives a single entry per CDR3 protein. The table lists about 350,000 distinct CDR3 sequences, about 4% of them singletons, with 20% to 25% in the top ten. This clonotype was found many times. Its antigen is undetermined. Material: PBMCs, obtained 5 days after the yellow fever booster vaccination. The chain carries TRBV12-3 or TRBV12-4 and TRBJ1-1; the match to TRBD1 covers 9 bases. The clonotype was recovered from a man aged 18 to 30 who received the YFV17D yellow fever vaccine. The CDR3, as DNA: TGTGCCAGCCTGACGCCGGGACAGGGTGAAGCTTTCTTT. Protein product: CASLTPGQGEAFF.